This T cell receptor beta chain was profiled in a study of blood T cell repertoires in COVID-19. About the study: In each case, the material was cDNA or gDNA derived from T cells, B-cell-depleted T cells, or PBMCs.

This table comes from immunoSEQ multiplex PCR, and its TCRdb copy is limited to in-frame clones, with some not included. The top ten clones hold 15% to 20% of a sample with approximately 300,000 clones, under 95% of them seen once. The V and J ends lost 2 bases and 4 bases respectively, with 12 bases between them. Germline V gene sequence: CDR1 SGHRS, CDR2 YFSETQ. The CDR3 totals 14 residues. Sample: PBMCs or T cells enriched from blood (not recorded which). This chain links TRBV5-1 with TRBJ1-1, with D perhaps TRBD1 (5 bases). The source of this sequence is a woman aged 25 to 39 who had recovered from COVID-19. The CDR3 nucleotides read TGCGCCAGCAGCTTTTCGGGACTGGGCACTGAAGCTTTCTTT. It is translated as CASSFSGLGTEAFF.